In this sample, the clone carrying this TCR beta chain turned up many times. Its specificity is not known. This record comes from a study of early T cells in non-severe SARS-CoV-2 infection. About the research overall: Sequencing was performed on bulk RNA from unsorted whole blood, leaving chains unpaired. Study-level results: There was a bias toward anti-spike CD8 responses in VDJdb matching, which missed private and CD4 specificities.

The CDR3 has 13 residues. V lost 3 bases, J lost 6 bases, and 6 bases stayed unmatched. In germline, CDR1 is SQVTM, CDR2 ANQGSEA. Individually, cDNA molecules had unique molecular identifiers attached to them. Via MiXCR, TCRdb re-called the 5' RACE reads, giving one row per CDR3 protein. The data show 30,000 to 40,000 distinct CDR3 sequences, 3.5% to 5% seen once. Sequencing was done on a sample of whole blood. The V gene is TRBV29-1, the J gene TRBJ2-7, with 9 nucleotides matching TRBD2. The receptor was derived from an adult who was a healthcare worker with PCR-confirmed SARS-CoV-2 infection or an uninfected control (not recorded which). DNA of the CDR3: TGCAGCGTTGATCCTAGCGGGGTGGGCGAGCAGTACTTC. Its protein is CSVDPSGVGEQYF.